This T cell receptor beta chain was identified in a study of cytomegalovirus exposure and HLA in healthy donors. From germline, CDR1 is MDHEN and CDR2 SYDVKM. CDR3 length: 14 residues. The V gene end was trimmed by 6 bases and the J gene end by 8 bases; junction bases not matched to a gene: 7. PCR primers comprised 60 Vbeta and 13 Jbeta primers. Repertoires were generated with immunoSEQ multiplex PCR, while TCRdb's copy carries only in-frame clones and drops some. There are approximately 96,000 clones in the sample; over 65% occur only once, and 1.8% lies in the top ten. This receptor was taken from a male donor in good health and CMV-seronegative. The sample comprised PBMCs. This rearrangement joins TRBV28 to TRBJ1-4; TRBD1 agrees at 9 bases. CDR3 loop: CASSQTGGGEKLFF. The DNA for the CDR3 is TGTGCCAGCAGCCAGACAGGGGGAGGCGAAAAACTGTTTTTT.